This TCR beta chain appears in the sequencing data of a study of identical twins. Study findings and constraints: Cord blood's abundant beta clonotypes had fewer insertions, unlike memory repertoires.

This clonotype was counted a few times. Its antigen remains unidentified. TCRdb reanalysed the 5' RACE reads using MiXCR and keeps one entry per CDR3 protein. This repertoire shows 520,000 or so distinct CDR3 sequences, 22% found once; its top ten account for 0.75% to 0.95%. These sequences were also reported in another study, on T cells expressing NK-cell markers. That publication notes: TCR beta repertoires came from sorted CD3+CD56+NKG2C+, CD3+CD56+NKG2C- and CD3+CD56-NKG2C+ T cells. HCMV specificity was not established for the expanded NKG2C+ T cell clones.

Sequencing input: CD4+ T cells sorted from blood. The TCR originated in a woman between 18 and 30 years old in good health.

CDR3 nucleotides: TGCAGTGCGACTCCTCTAGCGGGTCCCCACAATGAGCAGTTCTTC. Translating it yields CSATPLAGPHNEQFF. This rearrangement joins TRBV20-1 to TRBJ2-1; 8 bases agree with TRBD2. Germline V gives CDR1 DFQATT, CDR2 SNEGSKA (reference sequence). The CDR3 is 15 residues long. V was pared by 6 bases and J by 5 bases, with 12 bases of the junction left unmatched.